The 19 T cell receptor beta chains presented below share a single source sample, sequenced in a study of T cell responses to AZD1222 COVID-19 vaccine. Assay used: immunoSEQ multiplex PCR; TCRdb lists only in-frame clones, some missing. The sample lists some 150,000 clones; roughly 92% were seen once. Sample: peripheral blood, taken on day 0 of AZD1222 vaccination. The origin of the receptors is an adult in good health.

This clone was seen only a few times. J is TRBJ2-7 and V is TRBV9, with 10 bases lining up with TRBD2. Losses at the gene ends were 0 bases for V and 6 bases for J; bases not matched to a gene: 6. The CDR3 is made up of 15 amino acids. Germline loops: CDR1 SGDLS, CDR2 YYNGEE. The CDR3 DNA is TGTGCCAGCAGCGTAGCGTCTAGCGGGAGAGGCGAGCAGTACTTC. It codes for CASSVASSGRGEQYF. The complete variable domain, with remaining parts taken from reference TRBV9 and TRBJ2-7, reads DSGVTQTPKHLITATGQRVTLRCSPRSGDLSVYWYQQSLDQGLQFLIQYYNGEERAKGNILERFSAQQFPDLHSELNLSSLELGDSALYFCASSVASSGRGEQYFGPGTRLTVT.

This clone has more than one count but fewer than ten. The chain couples TRBV9 to TRBJ2-7, with TRBD1 as a possible D gene (6 bases). CDR1 is SGDLS and CDR2 is YYNGEE in the germline V gene. The CDR3 contains 15 residues. V lost 0 bases and J 2 bases, leaving 12 bases between the germline ends. The CDR3 DNA reads TGTGCCAGCAGCGTAGGGGCAGGGGTCCCCTACGAGCAGTACTTC. Translated, it gives CASSVGAGVPYEQYF.

The chain combines TRBV5-1 with TRBJ2-7; 9 bases match TRBD2. J gave up 2 bases and V 2 bases, and 5 bases lay outside the gene matches. Germline CDR1 SGHRS, CDR2 YFSETQ. There are 15 residues in the CDR3. The CDR3 protein is CASSLLAGETYEQYF. The CDR3 DNA reads as TGCGCCAGCAGCTTATTAGCGGGAGAAACCTACGAGCAGTACTTC.

This rearrangement joins TRBV15 to TRBJ2-1, with TRBD2 matching over 9 bases. The germline V gene has CDR1 LNHNV and CDR2 YYDKDF (reference sequence). V lost 0 bases, J lost 9 bases, and 12 bases stayed unmatched. The CDR3 sequence is 17 residues long. CDR3 residues: CATSRDPQREATLEQFF. The CDR3 DNA sequence: TGTGCCACCAGCAGAGATCCGCAGCGGGAGGCCACTCTTGAGCAGTTCTTC.

This chain connects TRBV5-1 to TRBJ2-1; D is possibly TRBD2 (6 bases). Trimming took off 0 bases at V and 6 bases at J, with 13 bases between the two ends. The CDR3 has 15 residues. Germline-derived CDR1 and CDR2 are SGHRS and YFSETQ. CDR3 in amino acids: CASSLAGSAVNEQFF. The DNA for the CDR3 is TGCGCCAGCAGCTTGGCCGGGAGTGCCGTCAATGAGCAGTTCTTC. Full variable domain (remainder filled in from reference TRBV5-1 and TRBJ2-1): KAGVTQTPRYLIKTRGQQVTLSCSPISGHRSVSWYQQTPGQGLQFLFEYFSETQRNKGNFPGRFSGRQFSNSRSEMNVSTLELGDSALYLCASSLAGSAVNEQFFGPGTRLTVL.

The gene calls are TRBV2 and TRBJ2-1; TRBD1 might be the D (6 bases). In germline, CDR1 is SNHLY, CDR2 FYNNEI. V lost 6 bases and J 7 bases, leaving 13 bases between the germline ends. The CDR3 is 13 amino acids. For the CDR3, the DNA is TGTGCCAGCAGGCCCACAGGGTGGAATGAGCAGTTCTTC. This translates into CASRPTGWNEQFF. The full variable domain, with the rest looked up from reference TRBV2 and TRBJ2-1, is EPEVTQTPSHQVTQMGQEVILRCVPISNHLYFYWYRQILGQKVEFLVSFYNNEISEKSEIFDDQFSVERPDGSNFTLKIRSTKLEDSAMYFCASRPTGWNEQFFGPGTRLTVL.

The chain uses TRBV14 and TRBJ2-7; D remains ambiguous. Trimming stripped 0 bases from V and 2 bases from J, with 11 bases between. This CDR3 has 15 amino acids. Per germline, CDR1 SGHDN and CDR2 FVKESK. The CDR3 nucleotides read TGTGCCAGCAGCCAAGAGTTTCGGATCACCTACGAGCAGTACTTC. This translates into CASSQEFRITYEQYF.

The gene calls are TRBV3-1 (or the pseudogene TRBV3-2) and TRBJ2-5; possible D gene TRBD2, 6 bases. The germline gives CDR1 LGHDT, CDR2 YNNKEL (reference sequence). The CDR3 length is 15 residues. The V gene lost 1 base and the J gene lost 2 bases, with 11 bases spanning the gap. The CDR3 DNA follows: TGTGCCAGCAGCCAAGGGAGGGATTCTCAAGAGACCCAGTACTTC. Translated, it gives CASSQGRDSQETQYF.

This clone was counted a single time. V gene TRBV9 combines with J gene TRBJ2-7; D might be TRBD2 (6 bases). There are 15 residues in the CDR3. Germline lookup yields CDR1 SGDLS and CDR2 YYNGEE. The V gene lost 4 bases and the J gene lost 0 bases, with 14 bases spanning the gap. CDR3 sequence reads: CASSYRDLSSYEQYF. CDR3 sequence (DNA): TGTGCCAGCAGCTACCGGGACTTGAGCTCCTACGAGCAGTACTTC.

The genes are TRBV7-8 and TRBJ2-7; possible D gene TRBD1, 5 bases. Germline V gives CDR1 SGHVS, CDR2 FQNEAQ. V lost 2 bases, J lost 1 base, and 9 bases lay in between. This CDR3 is built from 14 residues. The DNA of the CDR3 is TGTGCCAGCAGCTTATCGACAGCTTCCTACGAGCAGTACTTC. Its translation is CASSLSTASYEQYF.

The chain has TRBV5-1 and TRBJ2-5; TRBD1 might be the D (6 bases). Germline V gene sequence: CDR1 SGHRS, CDR2 YFSETQ. This CDR3 has 16 amino acids. V was shortened by 0 bases and J by 5 bases, with 17 bases between the two germline ends. CDR3 in DNA: TGCGCCAGCAGCTTGGAGGACAGCCGCTTTGGGGAGACCCAGTACTTC. It is translated as CASSLEDSRFGETQYF.

This clone was detected once. This sequence joins TRBV7-2 and TRBJ2-1; 9 bases fit TRBD2. The CDR3 loop spans 14 amino acids. Germline trimming cut 1 base from V and 8 bases from J; bases unmatched to any gene: 3. The germline V gene encodes CDR1 SGHTA and CDR2 FQGNSA. CDR3 nucleotides: TGTGCCAGCAGCTTAGGACTAGCGGACGATGAGCAGTTCTTC. Encoded protein: CASSLGLADDEQFF.

About this clone itself: Other DNA sequences within the sample encode an identical CDR3. The V gene is TRBV6-6, the J gene TRBJ1-5; D gene ambiguous. Trimming took 0 bases from V and 3 from J, leaving 6 bases between them. The CDR3 consists of 14 residues. From germline, CDR1 is MNHNY and CDR2 SVGAGI (reference sequence). The CDR3 loop is CASSYSGSNQPQHF. Written as DNA, the CDR3 is TGTGCCAGCAGTTACTCGGGATCCAATCAGCCCCAGCATTTT.

The gene calls are TRBV6-5 and TRBJ1-5, with D possibly TRBD1 on 6 matching bases. Germline V gene lookup returns CDR1 MNHEY and CDR2 SVGAGI. The CDR3 is 15 amino acids. Trimming stripped 0 bases from V and 1 base from J, with 7 bases between. CDR3 DNA sequence: TGTGCCAGCAGTTACTCAGGGGGGAGCAATCAGCCCCAGCATTTT. Encoded protein: CASSYSGGSNQPQHF.

The rearrangement joins TRBV5-4 to TRBJ2-7; TRBD2 matches 11 bases. Germline-derived CDR1 and CDR2 are SGHNT and YYREEE (reference sequence). The junction had 8 bases not matched to a gene; V was cut back by 4 bases and J by 2 bases. The CDR3 length is 16 residues. The CDR3 protein is CASSLGGTSGAYEQYF. The CDR3 region has the DNA TGTGCCAGCAGCCTAGGTGGGACTAGCGGCGCCTACGAGCAGTACTTC. The full variable domain, with the rest looked up from reference TRBV5-4 and TRBJ2-7, is ETGVTQSPTHLIKTRGQQVTLRCSSQSGHNTVSWYQQALGQGPQFIFQYYREEENGRGNFPPRFSGLQFPNYSSELNVNALELDDSALYLCASSLGGTSGAYEQYFGPGTRLTVT.

The chain is built from TRBV6-6 and TRBJ1-2; D is ambiguous. Trimming stripped 0 bases from V and 6 bases from J, with 14 bases between. The CDR3 has 15 residues. The germline V gene has CDR1 MNHNY and CDR2 SVGAGI (reference sequence). The CDR3 reads CASSYSAFGGDGYTF. As DNA, the CDR3 is TGTGCCAGCAGTTACTCGGCTTTTGGAGGCGATGGCTACACCTTC.

This rearrangement joins TRBV2 to TRBJ2-7; perhaps TRBD1 as D (6 bases). Germline-derived CDR1 and CDR2 are SNHLY and FYNNEI. CDR3 size: 14 residues. V was trimmed by 5 bases and J by 2 bases, leaving 13 bases between them. CDR3 region: CASSPTGLTYEQYF. The CDR3 DNA is TGTGCCAGCAGTCCGACAGGCCTTACCTACGAGCAGTACTTC.

This chain links TRBV2 with TRBJ1-2; 12 bases line up with TRBD1. V shed 5 bases and J 8 bases; nucleotides not matched to a gene: 6. This CDR3 is 14 amino acids long. The germline V gene encodes CDR1 SNHLY and CDR2 FYNNEI. CDR3 region: CASSRDRGLRGYTF. CDR3 in DNA: TGTGCCAGCAGTCGGGACAGGGGGCTTAGGGGCTACACCTTC.

The chain links TRBV5-1 to TRBJ1-1; a possible D gene is TRBD1 (6 bases). This CDR3 has 15 amino acids. Between the trimmed V and J ends, which lost 0 bases and 0 bases, there was a span of 9 bases. Looked up from germline, CDR1 is SGHRS and CDR2 is YFSETQ. CDR3 in DNA: TGCGCCAGCAGCTTGGCGGCAGGGGTGAACACTGAAGCTTTCTTT. Translated, it gives CASSLAAGVNTEAFF. Supplemented by reference TRBV5-1 and TRBJ1-1, the full variable domain reads KAGVTQTPRYLIKTRGQQVTLSCSPISGHRSVSWYQQTPGQGLQFLFEYFSETQRNKGNFPGRFSGRQFSNSRSEMNVSTLELGDSALYLCASSLAAGVNTEAFFGQGTRLTVV.